The entry below gives a single TCR beta chain sequence along with its context. Antigen unknown. Regarding treatment: around 19 received Ad26.COV2.S at low or high dose, single or two shots; several received placebo; per-sample allocation not given. Sampling was done on day 63 after the first vaccine or placebo injection. Boston provided a donor who was an adult aged 18-55 years. V gave up 4 bases and J gave up 6 bases, with 13 bases separating them. This CDR3 has 13 residues. Germline CDR1 SGHNT, CDR2 YENEEA. The data were obtained in a study of Ad26.COV2.S vaccination and SARS-CoV-2 variants. Study context: Dosing was one shot or two shots 56 days apart.

The protocol was immunoSEQ multiplex PCR, while the TCRdb copy is restricted to in-frame clones and leaves out a portion. The sample lists hundreds of thousands of clones; 88% were seen once. Study results and limitations: Responses of spike-specific T cells (both CD8+ and CD4+) reportedly showed substantial breadth after vaccination.

The material sequenced was peripheral blood, taken in a trial of Ad26.COV2.S vaccine versus placebo. The chain employs TRBV11-3 and TRBJ2-7; maybe TRBD1 (6 bases). This receptor was identified in a person between 18 and 65 years old who received the Ad26.COV2.S COVID-19 vaccine or a placebo. The CDR3 DNA reads TGTGCCAGCAGCTCCCAACAGGGATTCGAGCAGTACTTC. It codes for CASSSQQGFEQYF.